Shown below are 8 T cell receptor beta chains from a single sample sequenced in a study of response to subunit inactivated influenza vaccine. TCRdb re-derived calls from the RT-PCR reads in MiXCR, one entry per CDR3 protein. This sample has hundreds of thousands of distinct CDR3 sequences, with 11% to 15% found just once. The starting material was PBMCs from blood, obtained 14 days before vaccination. These receptor sequences come from a man in his fifties who received an inactivated influenza vaccine.

In this sample, this clonotype turned up many times. The V call is TRBV5-1, the J call TRBJ1-4, with 9 bases fitting TRBD1. Trimming took 4 bases from V and 4 from J; bases not matched to a gene: 8. This CDR3 has 16 residues. Per germline, CDR1 SGHRS and CDR2 YFSETQ. CDR3 in amino acids: CASSRTSGQGNEKLFF. CDR3 nucleotide sequence: TGCGCCAGCAGCCGGACTTCGGGACAGGGTAATGAAAAACTGTTTTTT.

The chain is built from TRBV6-1 and TRBJ1-2; no firm D call. Germline lookup yields CDR1 MNHNS and CDR2 SASEGT. V lost 5 bases, J lost 5 bases, and 12 bases lay in between. This CDR3 has 13 residues. The CDR3 sequence is CASSNNGRYGYTF. The CDR3 DNA reads as TGTGCCAGCAGTAATAACGGACGGTATGGCTACACCTTC.

Here the CDR3 reads CASRPIATGELFF. The CDR3 DNA reads TGTGCCAGCAGGCCCATAGCTACCGGGGAGCTGTTTTTT. The V gene is TRBV6-2 or TRBV6-3, the J gene TRBJ2-2; no definite D call. The V gene lost 6 bases and the J gene lost 5 bases, with 10 bases spanning the gap. This CDR3 is built from 13 residues. Germline CDR1 reads MNHEY; CDR2 reads SVGEGT.

The chain carries TRBV20-1 and TRBJ1-1, with D perhaps TRBD1 (5 bases). V was clipped by 6 bases and J by 0 bases, with 8 bases between them. The CDR3 covers 12 residues. Per the germline V gene, CDR1 is DFQATT and CDR2 is SNEGSKA (reference sequence). The CDR3 coding sequence is TGCAGTGCCATAGGGGTGAACACTGAAGCTTTCTTT. Translated, it gives CSAIGVNTEAFF.

This clonotype has just a few counts. The chain links TRBV28 to TRBJ1-2; D is undetermined. This CDR3 is built from 13 residues. Trimming took off 6 bases at V and 2 bases at J, with 10 bases between the two ends. Germline values: CDR1 MDHEN, CDR2 SYDVKM. CDR3: CASSAEDNYGYTF. The CDR3 DNA follows: TGTGCCAGCAGCGCAGAAGACAACTATGGCTACACCTTC.

The V call is TRBV24-1, the J call TRBJ2-3, with 7 bases identical to TRBD1. The V gene's germline CDR1 is KGHDR and CDR2 SFDVKD. V lost 4 bases, J lost 0 bases, and 12 bases stayed unmatched. The CDR3 runs 18 residues. The CDR3 nucleotides read TGTGCCACCAGTGACAATTACCGGACAGGATCGAGCACAGATACGCAGTATTTT. This codes for CATSDNYRTGSSTDTQYF.

V gene TRBV5-6 combines with J gene TRBJ2-6; D unresolved. The CDR3 contains 18 residues. Germline V lookup: CDR1 SGHDT, CDR2 YYEEEE. Trimming took off 1 base at V and 9 bases at J, with 23 bases between the two ends. In DNA form, the CDR3 reads TGTGCCAGCAGCTTGCTCCAGTACCTTCTATCTGGGAACAACGTCCTGACTTTC. This encodes CASSLLQYLLSGNNVLTF.

V is TRBV28 and J is TRBJ1-2; D perhaps matches TRBD1 (5 bases). V lost 5 bases and J 4 bases, leaving 11 bases between the germline ends. In germline, CDR1 is MDHEN, CDR2 SYDVKM. The CDR3 has 13 amino acids. CDR3 bases: TGTGCCAGCAGTCCCCCCAGGGCCTATGGCTACACCTTC. This sequence encodes CASSPPRAYGYTF.